This T cell receptor (beta chain) was identified during a study of technical replicates of blood from a few donors (dated by TCRdb to about 2017). Library preparation was by the immunoSEQ multiplex PCR assay. Here the immuneACCESS table is served through TCRdb, limited to in-frame sequences with V and J called. Missing clones are a known gap in these copies; in checked studies unresolved V genes cover under half, and the rest lacks a known reason. The sample has fewer than 90,000 clones on record, roughly 93% of them singletons. The biggest ten clones account for about 0.23% of the sample. In the case of this clone: Its antigen is unknown. No much larger clone is present one base from it, and per-base qualities are unavailable.

Based on the germline V gene, the CDR1 and CDR2 sequences are SGHVS and FNYEAQ. From the cysteine through the phenylalanine, the CDR3 covers 17 amino acids. The kept DNA is CDR3 alone, 51 bases in frame from the first base. V and J are truncated by 1 base and 4 bases respectively, leaving an intervening sequence of 18 bases. This clonotype was obtained from a human donor in good health. The sequence is built from TRBV7-6 and TRBJ2-3, and perhaps TRBD2 as D gene, on 6 matching bases. Sample: T cells isolated from PBMCs. The CDR3 region: CASSLGRTRGSADTQYF. The DNA reads as follows: TGTGCCAGCAGCTTAGGTCGAACGCGGGGAAGTGCAGATACGCAGTATTTT.